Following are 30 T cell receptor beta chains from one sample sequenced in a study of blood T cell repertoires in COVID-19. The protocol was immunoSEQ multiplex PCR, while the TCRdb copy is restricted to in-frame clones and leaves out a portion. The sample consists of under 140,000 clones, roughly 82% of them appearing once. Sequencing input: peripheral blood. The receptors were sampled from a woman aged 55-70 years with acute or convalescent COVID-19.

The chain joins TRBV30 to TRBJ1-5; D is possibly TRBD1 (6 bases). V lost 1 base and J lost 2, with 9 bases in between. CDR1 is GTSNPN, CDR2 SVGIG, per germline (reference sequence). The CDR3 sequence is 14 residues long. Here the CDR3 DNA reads TGTGCCTGGAGTGGGGCAGGGGGCAATCAGCCCCAGCATTTT. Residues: CAWSGAGGNQPQHF.

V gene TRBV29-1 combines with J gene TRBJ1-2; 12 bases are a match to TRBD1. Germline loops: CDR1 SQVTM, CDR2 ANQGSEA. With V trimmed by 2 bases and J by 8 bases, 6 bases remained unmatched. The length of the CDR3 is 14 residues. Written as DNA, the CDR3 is TGCAGCGTTGAAAAGGGACAGGGGGCTGGAGGCTACACCTTC. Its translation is CSVEKGQGAGGYTF. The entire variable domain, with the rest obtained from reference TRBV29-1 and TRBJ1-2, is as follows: SAVISQKPSRDICQRGTSLTIQCQVDSQVTMMFWYRQQPGQSLTLIATANQGSEATYESGFVIDKFPISRPNLTFSTLTVSNMSPEDSSIYLCSVEKGQGAGGYTFGSGTRLTVV.

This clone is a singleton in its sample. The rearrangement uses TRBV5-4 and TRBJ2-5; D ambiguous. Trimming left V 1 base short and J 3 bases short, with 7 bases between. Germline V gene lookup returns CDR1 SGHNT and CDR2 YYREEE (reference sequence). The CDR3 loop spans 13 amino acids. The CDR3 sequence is CASSLNQEETQYF. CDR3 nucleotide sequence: TGTGCCAGCAGCTTGAACCAGGAAGAGACCCAGTACTTC.

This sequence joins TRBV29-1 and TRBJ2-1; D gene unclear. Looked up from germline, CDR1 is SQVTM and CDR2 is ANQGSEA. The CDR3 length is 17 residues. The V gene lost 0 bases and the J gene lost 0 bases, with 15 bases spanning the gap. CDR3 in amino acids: CSVEDSGRPISYNEQFF. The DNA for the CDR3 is TGCAGCGTTGAAGATTCTGGCCGTCCCATCTCCTACAATGAGCAGTTCTTC.

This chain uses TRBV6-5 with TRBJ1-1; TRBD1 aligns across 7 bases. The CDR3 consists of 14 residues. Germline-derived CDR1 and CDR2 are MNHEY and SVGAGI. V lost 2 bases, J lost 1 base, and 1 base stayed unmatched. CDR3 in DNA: TGTGCCAGCAGTTACGGACAGGCGAACACTGAAGCTTTCTTT. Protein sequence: CASSYGQANTEAFF.

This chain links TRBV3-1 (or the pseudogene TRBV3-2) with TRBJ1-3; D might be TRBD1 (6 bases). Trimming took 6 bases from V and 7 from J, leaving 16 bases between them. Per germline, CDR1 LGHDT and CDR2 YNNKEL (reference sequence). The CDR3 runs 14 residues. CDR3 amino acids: CASSPTNQGNTIYF. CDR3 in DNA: TGTGCCAGCAGTCCTACGAACCAGGGGAACACCATATATTTT.

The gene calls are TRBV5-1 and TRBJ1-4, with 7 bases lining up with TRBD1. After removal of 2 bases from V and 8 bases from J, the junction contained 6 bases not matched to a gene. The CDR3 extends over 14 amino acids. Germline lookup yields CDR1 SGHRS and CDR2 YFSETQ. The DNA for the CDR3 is TGCGCCAGCAGCTTTACAGGGGCGGACGAAAAACTGTTTTTT. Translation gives CASSFTGADEKLFF.

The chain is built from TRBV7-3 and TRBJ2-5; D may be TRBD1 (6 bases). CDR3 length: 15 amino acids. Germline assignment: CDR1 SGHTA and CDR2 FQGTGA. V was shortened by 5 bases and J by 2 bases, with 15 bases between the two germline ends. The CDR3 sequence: CASSPTRTAQETQYF. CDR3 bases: TGTGCCAGCAGCCCAACCCGGACAGCTCAAGAGACCCAGTACTTC.

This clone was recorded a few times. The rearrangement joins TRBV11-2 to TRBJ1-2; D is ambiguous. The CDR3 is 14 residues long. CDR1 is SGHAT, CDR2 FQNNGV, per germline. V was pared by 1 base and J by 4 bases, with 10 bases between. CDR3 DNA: TGTGCCAGCAGCTTAGGCTTCCGGGGCTATGGCTACACCTTC. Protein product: CASSLGFRGYGYTF.

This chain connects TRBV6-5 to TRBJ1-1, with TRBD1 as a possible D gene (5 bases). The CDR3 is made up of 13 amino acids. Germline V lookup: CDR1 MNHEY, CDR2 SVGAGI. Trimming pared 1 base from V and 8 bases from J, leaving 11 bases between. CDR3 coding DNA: TGTGCCAGCAGTTACTTCGGGCGGGGGGAAGCTTTCTTT. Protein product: CASSYFGRGEAFF.

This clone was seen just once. CDR3 bases: TGTGCCAGCAGCTTGTTCCGTGGCACAGATACGCAGTATTTT. It specifies CASSLFRGTDTQYF. The chain recombines TRBV5-6 with TRBJ2-3, with D unclear. From germline, CDR1 is SGHDT and CDR2 YYEEEE. The CDR3 is made up of 14 amino acids. V lost 1 base to trimming and J lost 1 base, with 7 bases between them.

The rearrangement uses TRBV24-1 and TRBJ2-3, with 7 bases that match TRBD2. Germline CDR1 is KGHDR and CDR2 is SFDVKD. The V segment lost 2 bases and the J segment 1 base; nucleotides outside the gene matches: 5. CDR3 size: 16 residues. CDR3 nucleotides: TGTGCCACCAGTGATTCGGGGGGTGGCGGCACAGATACGCAGTATTTT. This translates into CATSDSGGGGTDTQYF.

The CDR3 DNA is TGTGCCAGCAAACAGGGGCTCGATCAGCCCCAGCATTTT. The encoded protein is CASKQGLDQPQHF. The rearrangement joins TRBV2 to TRBJ1-5, with TRBD1 matching over 7 bases. V lost 7 bases to trimming and J lost 5 bases; unmatched junction nucleotides: 5. The length of the CDR3 is 13 residues. Germline V gives CDR1 SNHLY, CDR2 FYNNEI.

Here the CDR3 reads CASSLAAGGRNEQFF. CDR3 in DNA: TGCGCCAGCAGCTTGGCGGCGGGGGGGCGAAATGAGCAGTTCTTC. The chain has TRBV5-1 and TRBJ2-1, with TRBD2 matching 9 bases. Trimming at V came to 0 bases and at J to 7 bases, leaving 5 bases not matched to a gene. Germline V gene data show CDR1 as SGHRS and CDR2 as YFSETQ. The CDR3 has 15 amino acids.

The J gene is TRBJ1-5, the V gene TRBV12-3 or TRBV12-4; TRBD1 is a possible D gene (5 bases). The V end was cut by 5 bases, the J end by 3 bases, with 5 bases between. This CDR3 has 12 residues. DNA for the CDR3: TGTGCCAGCAGTGGACACAATCAGCCCCAGCATTTT. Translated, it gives CASSGHNQPQHF.

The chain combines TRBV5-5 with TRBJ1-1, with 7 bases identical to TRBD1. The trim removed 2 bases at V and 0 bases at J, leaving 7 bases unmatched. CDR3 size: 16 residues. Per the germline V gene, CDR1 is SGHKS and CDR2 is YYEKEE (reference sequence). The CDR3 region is CASSLGTVAMNTEAFF. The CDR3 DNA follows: TGTGCCAGCAGCTTAGGGACAGTAGCAATGAACACTGAAGCTTTCTTT.

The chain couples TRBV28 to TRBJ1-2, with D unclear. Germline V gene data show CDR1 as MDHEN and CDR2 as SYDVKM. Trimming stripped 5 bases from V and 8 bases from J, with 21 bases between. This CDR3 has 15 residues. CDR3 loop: CASSGPGIGLGGYTF. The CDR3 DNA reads TGTGCCAGCAGTGGGCCGGGAATAGGACTGGGCGGCTACACCTTC.

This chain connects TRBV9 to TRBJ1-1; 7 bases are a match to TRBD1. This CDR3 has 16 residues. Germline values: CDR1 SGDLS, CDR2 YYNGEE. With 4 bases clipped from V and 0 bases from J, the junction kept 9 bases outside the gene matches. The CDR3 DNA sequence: TGTGCCAGCAGCCCGTGGACAGGATTCATGAACACTGAAGCTTTCTTT. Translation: CASSPWTGFMNTEAFF.

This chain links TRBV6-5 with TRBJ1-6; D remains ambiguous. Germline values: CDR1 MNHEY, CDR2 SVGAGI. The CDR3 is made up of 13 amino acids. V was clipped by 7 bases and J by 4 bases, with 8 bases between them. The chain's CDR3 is CASKVEYNSPLHF. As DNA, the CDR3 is TGTGCCAGCAAAGTGGAGTATAATTCACCCCTCCACTTT.

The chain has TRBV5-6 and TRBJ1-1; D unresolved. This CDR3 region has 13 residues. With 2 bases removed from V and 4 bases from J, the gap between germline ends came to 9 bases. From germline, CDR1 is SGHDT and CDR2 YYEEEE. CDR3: CASSFGLPTEAFF. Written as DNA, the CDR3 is TGTGCCAGCAGCTTTGGACTTCCCACTGAAGCTTTCTTT.

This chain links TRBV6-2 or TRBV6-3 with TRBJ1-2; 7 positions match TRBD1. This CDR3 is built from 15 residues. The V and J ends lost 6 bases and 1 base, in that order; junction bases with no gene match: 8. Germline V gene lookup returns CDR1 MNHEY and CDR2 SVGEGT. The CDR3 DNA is TGTGCCAGCAGCGACGGGACAGACCTTAACTATGGCTACACCTTC. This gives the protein CASSDGTDLNYGYTF.

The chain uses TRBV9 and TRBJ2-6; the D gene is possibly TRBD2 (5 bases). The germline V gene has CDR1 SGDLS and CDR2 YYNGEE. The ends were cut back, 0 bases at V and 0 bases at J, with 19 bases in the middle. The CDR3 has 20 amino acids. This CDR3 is CASSVDPPRRVDSGANVLTF. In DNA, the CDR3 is TGTGCCAGCAGCGTAGATCCCCCCCGGCGGGTAGACTCTGGGGCCAACGTCCTGACTTTC.

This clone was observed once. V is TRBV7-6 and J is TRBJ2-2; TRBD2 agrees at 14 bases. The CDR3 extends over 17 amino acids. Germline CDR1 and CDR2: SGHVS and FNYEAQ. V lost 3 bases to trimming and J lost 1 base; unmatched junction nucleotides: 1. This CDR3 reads CASSFGTSGGNTGELFF. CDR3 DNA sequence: TGTGCCAGCAGCTTCGGGACTAGCGGGGGGAACACCGGGGAGCTGTTTTTT.

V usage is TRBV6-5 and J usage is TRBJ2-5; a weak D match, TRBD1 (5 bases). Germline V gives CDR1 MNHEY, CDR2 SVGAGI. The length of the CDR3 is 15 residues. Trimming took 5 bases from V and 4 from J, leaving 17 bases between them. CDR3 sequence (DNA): TGTGCCAGCAGTCCGGGCAGGGTAGGAATAGAGACCCAGTACTTC. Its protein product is CASSPGRVGIETQYF.

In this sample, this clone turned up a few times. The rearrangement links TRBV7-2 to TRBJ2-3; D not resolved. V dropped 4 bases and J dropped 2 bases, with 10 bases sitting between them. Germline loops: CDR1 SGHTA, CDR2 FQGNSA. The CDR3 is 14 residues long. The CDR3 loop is CASSYGPHTDTQYF. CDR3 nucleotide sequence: TGTGCCAGCAGCTATGGGCCCCACACAGATACGCAGTATTTT.

The CDR3 loop is CASSVETDSYYEQYF. CDR3 DNA: TGTGCCAGCAGCGTAGAAACAGATTCTTACTACGAGCAGTACTTC. The chain has TRBV9 and TRBJ2-7; D uncertain. The CDR3 spans 15 residues. The V end lost 0 bases, the J end lost 3 bases, and 13 bases lay between the germline ends. Per the germline V gene, CDR1 is SGDLS and CDR2 is YYNGEE.

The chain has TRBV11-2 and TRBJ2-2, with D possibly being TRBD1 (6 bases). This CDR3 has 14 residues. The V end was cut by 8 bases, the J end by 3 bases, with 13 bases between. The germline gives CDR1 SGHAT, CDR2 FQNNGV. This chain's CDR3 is CASLRGRHTGELFF. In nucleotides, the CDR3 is TGTGCCAGCCTCAGGGGACGTCACACCGGGGAGCTGTTTTTT.

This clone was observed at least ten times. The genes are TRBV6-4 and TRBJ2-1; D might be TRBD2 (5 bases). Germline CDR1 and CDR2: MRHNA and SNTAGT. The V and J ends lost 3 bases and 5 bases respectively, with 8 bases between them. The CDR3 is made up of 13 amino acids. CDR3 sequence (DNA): TGTGCCAGCAGTGAAGGGAGCCACAATGAGCAGTTCTTC. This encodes CASSEGSHNEQFF.

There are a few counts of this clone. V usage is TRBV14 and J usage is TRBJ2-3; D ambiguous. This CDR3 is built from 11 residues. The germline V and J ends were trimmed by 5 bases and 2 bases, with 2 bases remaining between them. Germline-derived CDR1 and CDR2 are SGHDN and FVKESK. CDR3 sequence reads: CASSYTDTQYF. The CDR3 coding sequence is TGTGCCAGCAGCTACACAGATACGCAGTATTTT.

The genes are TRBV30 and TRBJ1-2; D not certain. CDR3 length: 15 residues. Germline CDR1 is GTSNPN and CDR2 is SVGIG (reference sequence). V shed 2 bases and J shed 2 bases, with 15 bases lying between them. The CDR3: CAWSKDLAGNYGYTF. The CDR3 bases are TGTGCCTGGAGTAAGGACCTCGCGGGGAACTATGGCTACACCTTC.